A single sample gave rise to the 9 T cell receptor beta chains below, sequenced in a study of blood T cell repertoires in COVID-19. Only in-frame clones appear in the TCRdb table, and some are missing; sequencing was by immunoSEQ multiplex PCR. The sample holds 150,000 to 200,000 clones, 84% seen once. What was sequenced was PBMCs or T cells enriched from blood (not recorded which). These receptors were obtained from a woman in her twenties or thirties who had been exposed to COVID-19.

This chain connects TRBV10-2 to TRBJ1-4, with D uncertain. V was pared by 5 bases and J by 3 bases, with 10 bases between. The CDR3 runs 14 residues. Germline values: CDR1 WSHSY, CDR2 SAAADI. The chain's CDR3 is CASSLAESNEKLFF. CDR3 in DNA: TGCGCCAGCAGTCTAGCAGAGTCTAATGAAAAACTGTTTTTT.

This chain links TRBV6-1 with TRBJ1-2; 9 bases fit TRBD1. V dropped 6 bases and J dropped 6; count of bases not matched to a gene: 5. The CDR3 contains 13 residues. From germline, CDR1 is MNHNS and CDR2 SASEGT. The CDR3 DNA sequence: TGTGCCAGCAGGGGACAGGGTACCGATGGCTACACCTTC. This sequence encodes CASRGQGTDGYTF.

The count of this clone is one. The V and J genes are TRBV5-4 and TRBJ2-1; 10 nucleotides line up with TRBD2. Germline V gene data show CDR1 as SGHNT and CDR2 as YYREEE (reference sequence). This CDR3 is 15 amino acids long. V lost 3 bases to trimming and J lost 2 bases; unmatched junction nucleotides: 2. CDR3 nucleotide sequence: TGTGCCAGCAGCTCGGGACTAGCGCCCTACAATGAGCAGTTCTTC. Encoded protein: CASSSGLAPYNEQFF.

The V call is TRBV19, the J call TRBJ1-3, with D unresolved. This CDR3 comprises 17 residues. Germline-derived CDR1 and CDR2 are LNHDA and SQIVND (reference sequence). V was clipped by 2 bases and J by 3 bases, with 17 bases between them. The CDR3 DNA is TGTGCCAGTAGTATAATCGGTAGCATGGCCATTGGAAACACCATATATTTT. Amino acids: CASSIIGSMAIGNTIYF.

The sample holds a few counts of this clone. The chain employs TRBV19 and TRBJ2-7; 9 bases line up with TRBD2. CDR3 length: 13 amino acids. V was clipped by 5 bases and J by 4 bases; unmatched bases: 3. CDR1 and CDR2 (germline): LNHDA, SQIVND (reference sequence). CDR3 sequence: CASSSSGGYEQYF. The CDR3 DNA reads as TGTGCCAGTAGTTCCAGCGGGGGGTACGAGCAGTACTTC.

Only one count was recorded for this clone. J is TRBJ1-4 and V is TRBV2; D uncertain. V was clipped by 6 bases and J by 7 bases, with 12 bases between them. Per the germline V gene, CDR1 is SNHLY and CDR2 is FYNNEI. CDR3 length equals 13 residues. This CDR3 is CASRQPGIEKLFF. CDR3 nucleotides: TGTGCCAGCAGACAGCCCGGGATTGAAAAACTGTTTTTT. The entire variable domain, with the rest obtained from reference TRBV2 and TRBJ1-4, is as follows: EPEVTQTPSHQVTQMGQEVILRCVPISNHLYFYWYRQILGQKVEFLVSFYNNEISEKSEIFDDQFSVERPDGSNFTLKIRSTKLEDSAMYFCASRQPGIEKLFFGSGTQLSVL.

The chain has TRBV2 and TRBJ1-2, with D possibly being TRBD1 (5 bases). V was shortened by 6 bases and J by 4 bases, with 12 bases between the two germline ends. The CDR3 has 13 residues. The germline CDR1 and CDR2 sequences are SNHLY and FYNNEI. The CDR3 loop reads CASSPGGGYGYTF. Here the CDR3 DNA reads TGTGCCAGCAGCCCTGGGGGAGGCTATGGCTACACCTTC.

There are a few counts of this clone. The V and J genes are TRBV6-5 and TRBJ1-5; 9 bases are a match to TRBD1. The CDR3 runs to 15 residues. V shed 7 bases and J 0 bases; nucleotides not matched to a gene: 4. Germline V lookup: CDR1 MNHEY, CDR2 SVGAGI. CDR3 coding DNA: TGTGCCAGCAAACGGACAGGGGCTAGCAATCAGCCCCAGCATTTT. Its translation: CASKRTGASNQPQHF.

The chain is built from TRBV18 and TRBJ1-6; maybe TRBD1 (5 bases). The CDR3 is made up of 14 amino acids. Germline values: CDR1 KGHSH, CDR2 LQKENI. V dropped 3 bases and J dropped 10 bases, with 13 bases sitting between them. The CDR3 nucleotides read TGTGCCAGCTCACCCCGGGACTGGCAGTCACCCCTCCACTTT. It yields the protein CASSPRDWQSPLHF.